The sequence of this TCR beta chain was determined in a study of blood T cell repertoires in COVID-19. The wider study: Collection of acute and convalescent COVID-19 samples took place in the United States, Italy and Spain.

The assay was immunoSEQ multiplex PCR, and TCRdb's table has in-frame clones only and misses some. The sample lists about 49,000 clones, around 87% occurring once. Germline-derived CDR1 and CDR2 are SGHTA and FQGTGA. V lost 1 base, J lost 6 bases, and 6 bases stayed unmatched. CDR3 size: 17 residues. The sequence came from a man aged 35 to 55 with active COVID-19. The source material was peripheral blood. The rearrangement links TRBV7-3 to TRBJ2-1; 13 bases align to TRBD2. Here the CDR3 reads CASSLMPTSGRSNEQFF. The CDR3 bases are TGTGCCAGCAGCTTAATGCCGACTAGCGGGAGGTCCAATGAGCAGTTCTTC.